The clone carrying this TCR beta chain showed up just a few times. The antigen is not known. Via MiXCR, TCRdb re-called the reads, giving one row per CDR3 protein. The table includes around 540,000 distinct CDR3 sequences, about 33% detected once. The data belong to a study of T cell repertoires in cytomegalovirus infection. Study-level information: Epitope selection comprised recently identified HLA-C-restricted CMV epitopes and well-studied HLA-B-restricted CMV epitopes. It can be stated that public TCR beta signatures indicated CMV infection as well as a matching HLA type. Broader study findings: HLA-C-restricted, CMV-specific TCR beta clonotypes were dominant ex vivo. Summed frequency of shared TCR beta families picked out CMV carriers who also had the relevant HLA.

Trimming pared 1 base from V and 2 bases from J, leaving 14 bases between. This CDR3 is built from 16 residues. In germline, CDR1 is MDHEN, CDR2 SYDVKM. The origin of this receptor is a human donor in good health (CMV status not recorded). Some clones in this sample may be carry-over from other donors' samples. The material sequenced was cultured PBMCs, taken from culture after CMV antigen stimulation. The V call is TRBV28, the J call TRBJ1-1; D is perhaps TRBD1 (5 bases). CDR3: CASSLSQGTGNTEAFF. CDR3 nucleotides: TGTGCCAGCAGTTTATCCCAAGGGACGGGTAACACTGAAGCTTTCTTT. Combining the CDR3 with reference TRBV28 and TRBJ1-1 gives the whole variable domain DVKVTQSSRYLVKRTGEKVFLECVQDMDHENMFWYRQDPGLGLRLIYFSYDVKMKEKGDIPEGYSVSREKKERFSLILESASTNQTSMYLCASSLSQGTGNTEAFFGQGTRLTVV.